This TCR beta chain was obtained from a study of T cells in localized non-small cell lung cancer. Produced via immunoSEQ multiplex PCR; TCRdb's table is partial and in-frame only. Here the sample spans roughly 90,000 clones, roughly 90% being singletons. This CDR3 has 15 amino acids. Germline-derived CDR1 and CDR2 are LNHDA and SQIVND (reference sequence). V lost 4 bases and J 1 base, leaving 13 bases between the germline ends. The TCR originated in a woman aged 35-75 years with stage II squamous cell lung carcinoma. The source was PBMCs, collected before any cancer treatment. The chain recombines TRBV19 with TRBJ1-2; tentatively, D is TRBD1 (6 bases). The CDR3 loop is CASSRGAGINYGYTF. CDR3 DNA: TGTGCCAGTAGTAGGGGGGCAGGGATTAACTATGGCTACACCTTC.